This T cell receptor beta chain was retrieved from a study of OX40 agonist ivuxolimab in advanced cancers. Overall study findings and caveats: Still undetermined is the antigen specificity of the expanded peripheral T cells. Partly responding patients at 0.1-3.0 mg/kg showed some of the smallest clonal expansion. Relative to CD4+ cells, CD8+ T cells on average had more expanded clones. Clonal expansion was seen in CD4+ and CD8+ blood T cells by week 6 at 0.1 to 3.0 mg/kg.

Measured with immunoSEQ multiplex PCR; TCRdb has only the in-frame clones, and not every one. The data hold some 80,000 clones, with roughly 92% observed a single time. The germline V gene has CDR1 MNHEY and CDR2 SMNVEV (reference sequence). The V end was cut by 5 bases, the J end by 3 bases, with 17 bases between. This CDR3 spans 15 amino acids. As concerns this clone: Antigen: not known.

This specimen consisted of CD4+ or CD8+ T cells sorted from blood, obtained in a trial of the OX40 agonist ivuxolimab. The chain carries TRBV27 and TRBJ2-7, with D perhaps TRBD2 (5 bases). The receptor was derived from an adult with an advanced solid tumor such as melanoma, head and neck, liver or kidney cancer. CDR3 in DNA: TGTGCCAGCAGTACAACTAGTGGCGTTAGCTACGAGCAGTACTTC. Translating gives CASSTTSGVSYEQYF.